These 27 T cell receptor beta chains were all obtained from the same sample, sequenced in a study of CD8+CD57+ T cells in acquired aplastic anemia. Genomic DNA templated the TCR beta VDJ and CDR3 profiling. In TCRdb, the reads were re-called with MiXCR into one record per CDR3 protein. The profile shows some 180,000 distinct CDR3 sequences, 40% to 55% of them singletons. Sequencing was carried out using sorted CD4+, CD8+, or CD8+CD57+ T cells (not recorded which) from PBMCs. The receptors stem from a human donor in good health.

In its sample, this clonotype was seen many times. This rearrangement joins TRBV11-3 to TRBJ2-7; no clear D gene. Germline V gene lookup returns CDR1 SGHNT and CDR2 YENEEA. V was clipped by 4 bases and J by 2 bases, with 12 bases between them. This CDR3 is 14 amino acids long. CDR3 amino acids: CASSYAPPPYEQYF. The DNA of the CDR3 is TGTGCCAGCAGCTACGCCCCCCCTCCCTACGAGCAGTACTTC.

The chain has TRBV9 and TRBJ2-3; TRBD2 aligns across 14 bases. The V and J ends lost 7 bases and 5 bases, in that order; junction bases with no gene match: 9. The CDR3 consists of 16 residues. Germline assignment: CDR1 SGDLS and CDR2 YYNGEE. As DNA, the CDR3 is TGTGCCAGCGACTTAGGACTAGCGGGAGGCGGAGATACGCAGTATTTT. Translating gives CASDLGLAGGGDTQYF.

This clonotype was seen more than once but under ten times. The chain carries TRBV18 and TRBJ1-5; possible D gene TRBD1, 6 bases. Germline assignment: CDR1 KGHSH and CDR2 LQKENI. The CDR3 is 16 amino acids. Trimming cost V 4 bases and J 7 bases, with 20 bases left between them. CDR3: CASSLSLPGAGQPQHF. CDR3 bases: TGTGCCAGCTCACTATCGCTCCCGGGGGCGGGGCAGCCCCAGCATTTT. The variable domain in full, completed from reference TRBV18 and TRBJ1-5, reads NAGVMQNPRHLVRRRGQEARLRCSPMKGHSHVYWYRQLPEEGLKFMVYLQKENIIDESGMPKERFSAEFPKEGPSILRIQQVVRGDSAAYFCASSLSLPGAGQPQHFGDGTRLSIL.

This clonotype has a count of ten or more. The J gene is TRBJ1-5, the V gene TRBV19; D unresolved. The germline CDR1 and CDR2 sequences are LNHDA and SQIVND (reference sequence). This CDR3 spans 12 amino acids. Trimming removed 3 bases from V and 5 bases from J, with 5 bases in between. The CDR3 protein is CASSIGDQPQHF. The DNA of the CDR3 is TGTGCCAGTAGTATCGGGGATCAGCCCCAGCATTTT.

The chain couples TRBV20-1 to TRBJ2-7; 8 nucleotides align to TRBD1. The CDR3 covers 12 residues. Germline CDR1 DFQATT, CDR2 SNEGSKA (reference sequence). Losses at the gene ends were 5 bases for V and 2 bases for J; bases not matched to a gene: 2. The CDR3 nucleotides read TGCAGTGCTGGGGGACAGGCCTACGAGCAGTACTTC. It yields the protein CSAGGQAYEQYF.

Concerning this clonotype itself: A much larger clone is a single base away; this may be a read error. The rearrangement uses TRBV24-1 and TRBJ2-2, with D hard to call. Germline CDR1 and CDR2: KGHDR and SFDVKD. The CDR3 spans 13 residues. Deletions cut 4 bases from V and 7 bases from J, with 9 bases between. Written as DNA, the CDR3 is TGTGCCACCAGTGACTACTTAGGCGGGGAGCTGTTTTTT. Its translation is CATSDYLGGELFF.

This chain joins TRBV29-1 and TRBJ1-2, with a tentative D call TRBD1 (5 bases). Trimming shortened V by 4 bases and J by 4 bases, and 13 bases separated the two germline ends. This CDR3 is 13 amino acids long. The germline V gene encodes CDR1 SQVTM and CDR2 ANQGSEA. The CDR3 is CSVGTEGPYGYTF. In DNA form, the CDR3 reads TGCAGCGTTGGGACGGAGGGACCCTATGGCTACACCTTC.

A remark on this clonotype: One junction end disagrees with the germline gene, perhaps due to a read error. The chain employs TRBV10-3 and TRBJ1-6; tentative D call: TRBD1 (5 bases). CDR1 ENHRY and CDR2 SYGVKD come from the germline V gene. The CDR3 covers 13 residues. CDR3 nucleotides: TGTGCCACCAGTGAGTCTATGAGGGGACTCACAGTGTTT. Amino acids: CATSESMRGLTVF.

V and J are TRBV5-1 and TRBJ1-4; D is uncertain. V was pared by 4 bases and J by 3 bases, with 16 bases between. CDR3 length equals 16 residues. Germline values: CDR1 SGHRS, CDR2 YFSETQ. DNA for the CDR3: TGCGCCAGCAGCCCCATTTTCCGGCTCGCTAATGAAAAACTGTTTTTT. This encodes CASSPIFRLANEKLFF.

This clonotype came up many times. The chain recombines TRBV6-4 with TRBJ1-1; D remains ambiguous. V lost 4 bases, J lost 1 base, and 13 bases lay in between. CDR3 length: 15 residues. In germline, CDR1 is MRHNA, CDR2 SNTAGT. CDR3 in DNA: TGTGCCAGCAGTGCCCTCGTCCTCCAGAACACTGAAGCTTTCTTT. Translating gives CASSALVLQNTEAFF.

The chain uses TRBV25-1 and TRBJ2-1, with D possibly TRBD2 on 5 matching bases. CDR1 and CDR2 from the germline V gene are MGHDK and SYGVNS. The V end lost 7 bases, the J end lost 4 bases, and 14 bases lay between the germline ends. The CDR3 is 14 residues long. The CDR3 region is CASIGGGLYNEQFF. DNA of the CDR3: TGTGCCAGCATTGGTGGCGGACTTTACAATGAGCAGTTCTTC.

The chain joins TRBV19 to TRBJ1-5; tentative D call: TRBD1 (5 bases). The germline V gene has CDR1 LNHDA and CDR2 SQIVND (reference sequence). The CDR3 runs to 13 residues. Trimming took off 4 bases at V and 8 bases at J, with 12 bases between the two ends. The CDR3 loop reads CASSRRGIEPQHF. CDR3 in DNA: TGTGCCAGTAGTAGAAGGGGAATCGAGCCCCAGCATTTT.

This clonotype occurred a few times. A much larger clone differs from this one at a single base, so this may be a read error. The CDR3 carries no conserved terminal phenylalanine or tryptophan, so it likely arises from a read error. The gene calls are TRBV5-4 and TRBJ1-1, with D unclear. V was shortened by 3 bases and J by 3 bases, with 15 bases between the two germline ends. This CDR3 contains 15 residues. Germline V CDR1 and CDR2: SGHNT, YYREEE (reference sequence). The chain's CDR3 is CASSSATAGDTEAFL. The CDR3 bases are TGTGCCAGCAGCTCGGCGACGGCAGGAGACACTGAAGCTTTCCTT.

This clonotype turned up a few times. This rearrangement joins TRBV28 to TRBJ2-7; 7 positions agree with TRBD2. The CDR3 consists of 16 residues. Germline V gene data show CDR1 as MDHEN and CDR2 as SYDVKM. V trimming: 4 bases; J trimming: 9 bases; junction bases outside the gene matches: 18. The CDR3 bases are TGTGCCAGCAGTTGGGGAAAAGCGGGACCTCGAAGTGTGCAGTACTTC. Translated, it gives CASSWGKAGPRSVQYF.

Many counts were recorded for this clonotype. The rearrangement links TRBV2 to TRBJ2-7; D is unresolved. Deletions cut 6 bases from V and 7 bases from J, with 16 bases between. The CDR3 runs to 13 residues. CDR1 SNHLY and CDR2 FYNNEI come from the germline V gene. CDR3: CASSERAAREQYF. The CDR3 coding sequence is TGTGCCAGCAGCGAACGCGCGGCCCGGGAGCAGTACTTC.

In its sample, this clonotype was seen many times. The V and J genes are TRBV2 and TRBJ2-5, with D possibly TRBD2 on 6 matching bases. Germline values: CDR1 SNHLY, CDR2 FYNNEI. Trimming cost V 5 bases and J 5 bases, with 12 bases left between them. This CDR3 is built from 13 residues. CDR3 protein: CASSRLVSETQYF. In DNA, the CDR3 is TGTGCCAGCAGTCGACTAGTCTCGGAGACCCAGTACTTC.

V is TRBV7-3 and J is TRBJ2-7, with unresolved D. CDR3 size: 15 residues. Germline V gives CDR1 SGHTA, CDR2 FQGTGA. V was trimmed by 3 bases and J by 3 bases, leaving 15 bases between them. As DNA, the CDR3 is TGTGCCAGCAGCTTGCAAGGAAACAGACTCTACGAGCAGTACTTC. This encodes CASSLQGNRLYEQYF.

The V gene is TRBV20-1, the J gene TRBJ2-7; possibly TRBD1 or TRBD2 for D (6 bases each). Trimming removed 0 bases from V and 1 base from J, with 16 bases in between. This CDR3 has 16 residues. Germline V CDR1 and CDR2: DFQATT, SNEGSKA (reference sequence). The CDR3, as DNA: TGCAGTGCTAGAGACCCCGAAGGGGGGAAATCCTACGAGCAGTACTTC. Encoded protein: CSARDPEGGKSYEQYF.

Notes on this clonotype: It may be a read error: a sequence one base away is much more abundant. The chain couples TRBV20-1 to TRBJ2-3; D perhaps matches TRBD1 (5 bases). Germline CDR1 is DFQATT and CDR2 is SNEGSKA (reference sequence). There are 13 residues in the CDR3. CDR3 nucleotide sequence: TGCAGTGCTAGGACCGCTGGGGCAGATACGCAGTGTTTT. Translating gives CSARTAGADTQCF.

Here the CDR3 reads CAWSVENNEQFF. The CDR3 region has the DNA TGTGCCTGGAGTGTCGAGAACAATGAGCAGTTCTTC. This chain connects TRBV30 to TRBJ2-1; D ambiguous. This CDR3 is 12 amino acids long. V lost 0 bases and J lost 5, with 5 bases in between. Germline CDR1 reads GTSNPN; CDR2 reads SVGIG (reference sequence).

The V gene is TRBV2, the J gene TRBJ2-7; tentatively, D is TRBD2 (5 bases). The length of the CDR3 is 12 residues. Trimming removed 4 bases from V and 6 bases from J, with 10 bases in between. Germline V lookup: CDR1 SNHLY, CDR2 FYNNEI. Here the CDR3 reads CASSGLLPEQYF. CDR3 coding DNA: TGTGCCAGCAGTGGACTACTCCCCGAGCAGTACTTC.

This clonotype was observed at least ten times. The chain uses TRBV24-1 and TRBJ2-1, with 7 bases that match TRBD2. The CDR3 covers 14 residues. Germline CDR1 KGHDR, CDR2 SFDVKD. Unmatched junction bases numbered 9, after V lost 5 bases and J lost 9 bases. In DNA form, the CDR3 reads TGTGCCACCAGTGCTGGCGGGAGAACTGGTGAGCAGTTCTTC. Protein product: CATSAGGRTGEQFF.

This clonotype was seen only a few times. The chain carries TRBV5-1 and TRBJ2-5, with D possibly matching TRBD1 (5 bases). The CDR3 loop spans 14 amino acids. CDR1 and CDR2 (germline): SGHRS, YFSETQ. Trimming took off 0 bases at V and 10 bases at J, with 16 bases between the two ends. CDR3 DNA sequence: TGCGCCAGCAGCTTGGGGGGCGAAATAAGTGGCCAGTACTTC. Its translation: CASSLGGEISGQYF.

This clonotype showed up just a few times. The CDR3 here is CASSIGDRGLGITEAFF. For the CDR3, the DNA is TGTGCCAGTAGTATCGGGGACAGGGGGCTCGGGATAACTGAAGCTTTCTTT. The rearrangement joins TRBV19 to TRBJ1-1, with TRBD1 matching over 12 bases. The germline CDR1 and CDR2 sequences are LNHDA and SQIVND (reference sequence). J was trimmed by 5 bases and V by 3 bases; bases with no gene match: 10. The CDR3 runs to 17 residues.

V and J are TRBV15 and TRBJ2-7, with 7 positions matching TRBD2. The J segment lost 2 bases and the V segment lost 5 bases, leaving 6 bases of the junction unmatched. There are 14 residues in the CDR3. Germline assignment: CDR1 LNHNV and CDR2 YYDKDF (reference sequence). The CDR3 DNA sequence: TGTGCCACCAGCCTTACCGGGACTACCTACGAGCAGTACTTC. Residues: CATSLTGTTYEQYF.

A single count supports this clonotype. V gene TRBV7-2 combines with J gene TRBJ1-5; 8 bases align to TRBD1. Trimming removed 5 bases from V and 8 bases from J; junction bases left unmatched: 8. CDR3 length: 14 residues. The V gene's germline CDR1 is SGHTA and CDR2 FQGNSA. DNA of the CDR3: TGTGCCAGCAGCCAGACAGGGGTCGGGGAGCCCCAGCATTTT. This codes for CASSQTGVGEPQHF. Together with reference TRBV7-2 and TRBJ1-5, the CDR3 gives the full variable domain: GAGVSQSPSNKVTEKGKDVELRCDPISGHTALYWYRQSLGQGLEFLIYFQGNSAPDKSGLPSDRFSAERTGGSVSTLTIQRTQQEDSAVYLCASSQTGVGEPQHFGDGTRLSIL.

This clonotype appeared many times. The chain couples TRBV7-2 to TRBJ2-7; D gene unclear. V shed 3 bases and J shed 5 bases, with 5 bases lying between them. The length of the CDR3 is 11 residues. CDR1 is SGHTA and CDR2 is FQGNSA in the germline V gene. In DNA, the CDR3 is TGTGCCAGCAGCTTTCTGAACGAGCAGTACTTC. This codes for CASSFLNEQYF. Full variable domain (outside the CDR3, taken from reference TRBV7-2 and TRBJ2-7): GAGVSQSPSNKVTEKGKDVELRCDPISGHTALYWYRQSLGQGLEFLIYFQGNSAPDKSGLPSDRFSAERTGGSVSTLTIQRTQQEDSAVYLCASSFLNEQYFGPGTRLTVT.